The sequence of this T cell receptor beta chain was determined in a study of T cell responses to AZD1222 COVID-19 vaccine (dated by TCRdb to about 2021). Some background on the complete study: TCR sequencing was performed for roughly 250 trial participants, of whom about 200 were given two doses of AZD1222 and approximately 25 were given two doses of MenACWY control vaccine. Trial participants were enrolled by age into 18-55, 56-69 and 70-plus year subgroups, with approximately 160, 26 and 62 TCR-sequenced participants respectively.

The germline V gene gives CDR1 as SNHLY and CDR2 as FYNNEI. Trimming costs V 3 bases and J 4 bases, and their ends lie 15 bases apart. The cysteine opens and the phenylalanine closes a CDR3 of 15 amino acids. The only DNA kept is the CDR3, 45 bases in frame from the first base. Study-wide findings and limitations: The 56-69-year group was small, and its depth increase did not reach significance, likely because of low power. Conclusions about previously exposed vaccinees are limited, since just 5 or 6 AZD1222 recipients were seropositive for SARS-CoV-2 at baseline. After two AZD1222 doses, spike-specific TCR breadth and depth were significantly higher than at day 0 and than in MenACWY recipients. Reportedly, almost half of the unique spike-specific TCRs recognized epitopes lying outside the regions that are mutated in the B.1.351 and B.1.1.7 variants. The whole spike protein was spanned by vaccine-associated CD4 TCRs, and dominant responses were seen in regions 160-218 and 743-854. Participants were mostly white British and included more females than males, and it was suggested by the authors that clonal diversity may have been underestimated. No day 14 peak-response samples were available, so repertoires were characterized only after the peak T cell response.

The CDR3 regions of human TCRbeta chains were subjected to immunosequencing. As for how the authors treated the data: TCRs in the repertoires were compared against a reference library of SARS-CoV-2-specific TCRs that had been generated with the MIRA antigen-specificity platform. Breadth was defined as the fraction of unique TCRs that were SARS-CoV-2-associated, and depth was defined as the fraction of total T cells that were SARS-CoV-2-associated. Using the MIRA data, each spike-specific TCR was assigned both to the spike region to which the TCR was reactive and to a CD4 or CD8 class. Log10-transformed breadth and depth values were compared by one-way ANOVA with Sidak's multiple comparisons tests. TCRdb re-hosts the immuneACCESS table, in-frame sequences only. Its copies lack some clones; in the studies checked, an unresolved V gene accounts for under half of them, and the cause for the rest is not known. The DNA was the basis for D and trimming; V, J and clone size are from that table. Here the sample has around 110,000 clones; around 91% occur a single time. The leading ten clones occupy 1.6% of the sample.

The time point label for this specimen denotes: about 28 days (+/-7) after the second vaccine dose. AZD1222 recipients whose second dose came at about 4 weeks and those whose second dose came at about 12 weeks were combined into one group, since spike-specific TCR depth and breadth did not differ between the two schedules. The vaccinee samples were drawn from two UK trials, COV001 and COV002, one of which was a single-blind randomized controlled phase 2/3 trial testing AZD1222 (ChAdOx1 nCoV-19) in healthy adults. Trial participant PBMC samples were collected at day 0 and day 28 after the second dose for TCRbeta chain sequencing. Details on this clone: Its binding antigen is unknown. Per-base qualities were not stored, and no clone one base away is much larger.

The sample consisted of peripheral blood, taken 28 days after the second AZD1222 dose. The rearranged chain carries TRBV2 and TRBJ1-1; TRBD1 might be the D gene, on 5 matching bases. The sequence was obtained from an adult who received the AZD1222 COVID-19 vaccine. The nucleotides read TGTGCCAGCAGTGAGAGGGGAAGGGTGATCACTGAAGCTTTCTTT. This encodes CASSERGRVITEAFF.